The rows below give T cell receptor beta chains drawn from one sample of a study of response to subunit inactivated influenza vaccine. TCRdb used MiXCR to reprocess the RT-PCR reads, holding one entry per CDR3 protein. Of under 750,000 distinct CDR3 sequences in the sample, 12% were seen once. Sequenced material: PBMCs from blood, taken on the day of vaccination. The source of these receptors is a man over 45 who received an inactivated influenza vaccine. The CDR3 runs from the conserved cysteine through the conserved F or W. D genes are given only for firm matches. Size tells how often a clone was seen (once, few, many) or the class of an expanded clone, and some rows leave it out.

TRBV5-1,TRBJ2-1,many,TRBD2,CASRSGGQYNEQFF,TGCGCCAGCAGGAGCGGGGGCCAGTACAATGAGCAGTTCTTC
TRBV20-1,TRBJ2-3,-,TRBD2,CSAAKTSGSFDTQYF,TGCAGTGCTGCGAAGACTAGCGGGAGCTTCGATACGCAGTATTTT
TRBV10-3,TRBJ2-2,few,-,CAISPQGGSPGELFF,TGTGCCATCAGCCCCCAGGGGGGGTCTCCCGGGGAGCTGTTTTTT
TRBV6-1,TRBJ1-5,many,TRBD1,CASGDLRGKVQPQHF,TGTGCCAGCGGAGACCTCAGGGGGAAAGTTCAGCCCCAGCATTTT
TRBV18,TRBJ1-2,few,-,CASSPVDSDLYGYTF,TGTGCCAGCTCACCAGTTGACAGCGACCTCTATGGCTACACCTTC
TRBV20-1,TRBJ2-7,-,-,CSARVDRGLYEQYF,TGCAGTGCTAGAGTGGACAGAGGTTTGTACGAGCAGTACTTC
TRBV4-1,TRBJ1-2,-,-,CASSQESVALYGYTF,TGCGCCAGCAGCCAAGAATCAGTCGCGCTCTATGGCTACACCTTC
TRBV7-2,TRBJ2-2,once,TRBD2,CASSLALAGHAGELFF,TGTGCCAGCAGCTTAGCGCTAGCGGGACACGCCGGGGAGCTGTTTTTT
TRBV25-1,TRBJ2-7,-,-,CASSELDGNEQYF,TGTGCCAGCAGTGAACTTGACGGGAACGAGCAGTACTTC
TRBV27,TRBJ2-1,-,TRBD2,CASSFPGLAVNEQFF,TGTGCCAGCAGTTTTCCGGGACTAGCTGTTAATGAGCAGTTCTTC
TRBV7-2,TRBJ2-3,many,-,CASSLLRDTQYF,TGTGCCAGCAGCTTACTTCGCGATACGCAGTATTTT
TRBV28,TRBJ1-5,many,-,CASIIGGNSNQPQHF,TGTGCCAGCATCATCGGAGGGAACAGCAATCAGCCCCAGCATTTT
TRBV2,TRBJ2-1,-,TRBD2,CASSTSWGGSAYNEQFF,TGTGCCAGCAGTACGAGCTGGGGCGGGAGCGCCTACAATGAGCAGTTCTTC
TRBV15,TRBJ1-3,-,-,CATSRALGQQNTIYF,TGTGCCACCAGCAGAGCGTTGGGGCAGCAAAACACCATATATTTT
TRBV12-3/TRBV12-4,TRBJ2-7,few,TRBD2,CASSPGLAGGIPYEQYF,TGTGCCAGCAGTCCCGGACTAGCGGGAGGCATTCCCTACGAGCAGTACTTC
TRBV7-3,TRBJ2-1,few,-,CASSPIGSYNEQFF,TGTGCCAGCAGCCCGATTGGGTCCTACAATGAGCAGTTCTTC